This T cell receptor beta chain was profiled in a study of T-cell reconstitution after alpha-beta-depleted transplantation in children. Unique molecular identifiers were used to barcode this TCRbeta library. Using its own MiXCR run on the PCR reads, TCRdb lists one record per CDR3 protein. The table lists a few hundred thousand distinct CDR3 sequences, about 9.9% of them singletons. CDR1 LNHNV and CDR2 YYDKDF come from the germline V gene (reference sequence). CDR3 length: 16 amino acids. V lost 2 bases and J 6 bases, leaving 17 bases between the germline ends. This clonotype was counted many times. The rearrangement joins TRBV15 to TRBJ2-1; D gene ambiguous. Sequenced here: peripheral blood, sampled 180 days after TCRalphabeta/CD19-depleted stem cell transplant. The receptor was isolated from a male patient under 10 years old who had a stem cell transplant for chronic granulomatous disease, so the T cells may come from the graft donor. For the CDR3, the DNA is TGTGCCACCAGCAGATCAGATCCCCGAGCAAGCAATGAGCAGTTCTTC. Protein sequence: CATSRSDPRASNEQFF.